A selection of T cell receptor beta chains follows, all from one sample in a study of graft-versus-host responses after intestinal transplantation. TCRdb's copy holds only in-frame clones and misses some; the assay was immunoSEQ multiplex PCR. Seen here are about 21,000 clones, approximately 72% observed once, and the top ten hold less than 10%. The input for sequencing was ileum tissue, taken roughly three weeks after intestinal transplant. Every receptor here comes from a human patient who received an intestinal transplant, so some T cells may come from the graft donor. CDR3s include the opening cysteine and the closing phenylalanine or tryptophan. D genes are given only for firm matches. Clone size is not always given. Where it is, it says once, few, many or a class for expanded clones.

size	V	D	J	length	CDR3	DNA
once	TRBV30	NA	TRBJ1-5	16	CAWFPRVADFFGPQHF	TGTGCCTGGTTCCCGAGAGTGGCCGACTTCTTTGGGCCCCAGCATTTT
NA	TRBV16	NA	TRBJ1-2	14	CASSQSPGAGGYTF	TGTGCCAGCAGCCAATCACCAGGGGCGGGTGGCTACACCTTC
few	TRBV28	TRBD1	TRBJ2-2	15	CASRRQGALPGELFF	TGTGCCAGCAGGAGACAGGGGGCGCTTCCCGGGGAGCTGTTTTTT
NA	TRBV7-8	NA	TRBJ2-1	14	CASSSQGIYNEQFF	TGTGCCAGCAGCTCCCAGGGGATCTACAATGAGCAGTTCTTC
NA	TRBV11-2	NA	TRBJ2-1	17	CASSPPRLGASYNEQFF	TGTGCCAGCAGCCCTCCCAGACTAGGTGCGTCCTACAATGAGCAGTTCTTC
few	TRBV18	TRBD1	TRBJ1-1	13	CASSSRQGPEAFF	TGTGCCAGCTCATCCAGACAGGGTCCTGAAGCTTTCTTT
NA	TRBV7-3	TRBD2	TRBJ2-3	15	CASSWTSGGADTQYF	TGTGCCAGCAGCTGGACTAGCGGGGGGGCAGATACGCAGTATTTT
NA	TRBV11-3	NA	TRBJ2-2	14	CASSLGQAGGELFF	TGTGCCAGCAGCTTAGGACAGGCGGGCGGGGAGCTGTTTTTT
NA	TRBV10-3	TRBD1	TRBJ1-2	13	CAISQGAQNGYTF	TGTGCCATCTCTCAGGGGGCGCAGAACGGCTACACCTTC
NA	TRBV11-1	NA	TRBJ2-7	16	CASSLFEDPRGYEQYF	TGTGCCAGCAGCTTATTCGAGGACCCTCGGGGCTACGAGCAGTACTTC
NA	TRBV6-6	NA	TRBJ1-5	13	CASSYSTYQPQHF	TGTGCCAGCAGTTACTCGACTTATCAGCCCCAGCATTTT
NA	TRBV28	TRBD1	TRBJ1-2	14	CASSRRQGWNGYTF	TGTGCCAGCAGTAGGAGACAGGGGTGGAATGGCTACACCTTC
NA	TRBV25-1	NA	TRBJ1-1	16	CASSEYTWQGNTEAFF	TGTGCCAGCAGTGAATATACTTGGCAGGGGAACACTGAAGCTTTCTTT
few	TRBV7-8	TRBD2	TRBJ2-5	17	CASSPYWASGAKETQYF	TGTGCCAGCAGCCCCTACTGGGCTAGCGGGGCGAAAGAGACCCAGTACTTC
once	TRBV6-1	TRBD1	TRBJ2-3	16	CASSEEGTGPTDTQYF	TGTGCCAGCAGTGAAGAAGGGACAGGGCCCACAGATACGCAGTATTTT
NA	TRBV7-9	NA	TRBJ1-1	16	CASSQVVYSQNTEAFF	TGTGCCAGCAGCCAAGTAGTTTACAGCCAGAACACTGAAGCTTTCTTT
NA	TRBV5-1	TRBD1	TRBJ2-3	23	CASSLAWVFDRAYYHTITDTQYF	TGCGCCAGCAGCTTGGCCTGGGTTTTCGACAGGGCCTATTATCACACTATTACAGATACGCAGTATTTT
medium-sized	TRBV6-1	TRBD1	TRBJ2-7	15	CASSVTGQGAHEQYF	TGTGCCAGCAGTGTTACGGGCCAGGGGGCCCACGAGCAGTACTTC
NA	TRBV23-1	TRBD2	TRBJ2-7	19	CASSQSEGLAGESKYEQYF	TGCGCCAGCAGTCAATCGGAGGGTCTAGCGGGGGAATCCAAATACGAGCAGTACTTC
NA	TRBV4-1	NA	TRBJ2-7	15	CASSQAGTPFYEQYF	TGCGCCAGCAGCCAGGCCGGGACTCCCTTCTACGAGCAGTACTTC
NA	TRBV7-9	NA	TRBJ1-5	14	CASSLHVGNQPQHF	TGTGCCAGCAGCTTACATGTAGGCAATCAGCCCCAGCATTTT
NA	TRBV28	NA	TRBJ2-1	13	CASTPPGNHEQFF	TGTGCCAGCACCCCACCCGGGAACCATGAGCAGTTCTTC
NA	TRBV2	TRBD1	TRBJ2-7	15	CASSLQGTRSDEQYF	TGTGCCAGCAGTCTACAGGGGACAAGGTCAGACGAGCAGTACTTC
NA	TRBV4-1	NA	TRBJ2-1	14	CASSQAGLLNEQFF	TGCGCCAGCAGCCAAGCAGGACTATTGAATGAGCAGTTCTTC
NA	TRBV30	NA	TRBJ2-7	12	CAWSVAGYEQYF	TGTGCCTGGAGTGTAGCGGGCTACGAGCAGTACTTC
NA	TRBV5-4	NA	TRBJ2-7	13	CASSLGLGYEQYF	TGTGCCAGCAGCTTGGGACTAGGTTACGAGCAGTACTTC
few	TRBV7-8	NA	TRBJ2-2	17	CASSHTAGFPNTGELFF	TGTGCCAGCAGCCATACCGCCGGTTTTCCGAACACCGGGGAGCTGTTTTTT
NA	TRBV5-5	NA	TRBJ2-6	15	CASSLAGTGANVLTF	TGTGCCAGCAGCTTGGCAGGGACTGGGGCCAACGTCCTGACTTTC
NA	TRBV6-1	TRBD1	TRBJ1-5	13	CASRPTGVQPQHF	TGTGCCAGCAGGCCGACAGGGGTACAGCCCCAGCATTTT
NA	TRBV6-1	TRBD1	TRBJ1-1	15	CASSGPDRGVTEAFF	TGTGCCAGCAGTGGACCGGACAGGGGGGTCACTGAAGCTTTCTTT
NA	TRBV5-1	TRBD1	TRBJ2-1	17	CASSSFPDRSSYNEQFF	TGCGCCAGCAGCTCGTTCCCGGACAGGAGCTCCTACAATGAGCAGTTCTTC
NA	TRBV4-1	TRBD2	TRBJ2-3	19	CASSQGTSGGSGWTDTQYF	TGCGCCAGCAGCCAAGGGACTAGCGGGGGGAGTGGGTGGACAGATACGCAGTATTTT
NA	TRBV18	TRBD1	TRBJ1-2	15	CASSPDREVNYGYTF	TGTGCCAGCTCACCTGACAGGGAAGTTAACTATGGCTACACCTTC
NA	TRBV9	NA	TRBJ2-7	14	CASSAQGDWDIQYF	TGTGCCAGCAGCGCCCAGGGGGACTGGGATATCCAGTACTTC
NA	TRBV6-5	NA	TRBJ1-2	15	CASTLGLTGNYGYTF	TGTGCCAGCACTTTAGGCCTGACAGGAAACTATGGCTACACCTTC
NA	TRBV5-1	TRBD1	TRBJ2-1	15	CASRPGTELYNEQFF	TGCGCCAGCAGACCCGGGACAGAACTTTACAATGAGCAGTTCTTC
few	TRBV2	NA	TRBJ1-2	16	CASSEAPRVVGYGYTF	TGTGCCAGCAGTGAAGCCCCCAGGGTGGTCGGCTATGGCTACACCTTC
few	TRBV6-6	TRBD1	TRBJ2-7	14	CASSYWDSSYEQYF	TGTGCCAGCAGTTACTGGGACAGCTCCTACGAGCAGTACTTC
NA	TRBV19	TRBD2	TRBJ2-3	17	CASSIPFLAGGTDTQYF	TGTGCCAGTAGTATCCCGTTTTTAGCGGGAGGAACAGATACGCAGTATTTT
few	TRBV19	NA	TRBJ1-1	15	CASSISGAPNTEAFF	TGTGCCAGTAGTATCTCAGGGGCGCCGAACACTGAAGCTTTCTTT
NA	TRBV7-2	TRBD1	TRBJ1-1	15	CASSLAGQGITEAFF	TGTGCCAGCAGCTTGGCCGGACAGGGAATCACTGAAGCTTTCTTT
NA	TRBV7-8	NA	TRBJ1-3	14	CASSGSFLGNTIYF	TGTGCCAGCAGCGGCAGTTTCCTTGGAAACACCATATATTTT
NA	TRBV10-2	NA	TRBJ1-2	15	CASSGEWQGNYGYTF	TGCGCCAGCAGTGGGGAATGGCAGGGCAACTATGGCTACACCTTC
once	TRBV18	NA	TRBJ1-1	13	CASSPYSPTEAFF	TGTGCCAGCTCACCATATTCCCCCACTGAAGCTTTCTTT
NA	TRBV5-6	NA	TRBJ1-4	14	CASSEGQPNEKLFF	TGTGCCAGCAGCGAAGGACAGCCTAATGAAAAACTGTTTTTT
NA	TRBV28	NA	TRBJ1-5	16	CASSLGFWGGDQPQHF	TGTGCCAGCAGTTTAGGATTTTGGGGGGGGGATCAGCCCCAGCATTTT
NA	TRBV15	TRBD1	TRBJ1-2	15	CATSSGQGVPFGYTF	TGTGCCACCAGCAGTGGCCAGGGGGTCCCTTTTGGCTACACCTTC
NA	TRBV27	TRBD1	TRBJ2-7	13	CASGMTGGYEQYF	TGTGCCAGCGGGATGACAGGGGGGTACGAGCAGTACTTC
NA	TRBV13	TRBD2	TRBJ2-1	17	CASSLFGPGRALDEQFF	TGTGCCAGCAGCTTATTTGGACCCGGGAGGGCCTTGGATGAGCAGTTCTTC
NA	TRBV4-3	NA	TRBJ2-1	16	CASSQGVGGINNEQFF	TGCGCCAGCAGCCAAGGGGTGGGGGGTATTAACAATGAGCAGTTCTTC